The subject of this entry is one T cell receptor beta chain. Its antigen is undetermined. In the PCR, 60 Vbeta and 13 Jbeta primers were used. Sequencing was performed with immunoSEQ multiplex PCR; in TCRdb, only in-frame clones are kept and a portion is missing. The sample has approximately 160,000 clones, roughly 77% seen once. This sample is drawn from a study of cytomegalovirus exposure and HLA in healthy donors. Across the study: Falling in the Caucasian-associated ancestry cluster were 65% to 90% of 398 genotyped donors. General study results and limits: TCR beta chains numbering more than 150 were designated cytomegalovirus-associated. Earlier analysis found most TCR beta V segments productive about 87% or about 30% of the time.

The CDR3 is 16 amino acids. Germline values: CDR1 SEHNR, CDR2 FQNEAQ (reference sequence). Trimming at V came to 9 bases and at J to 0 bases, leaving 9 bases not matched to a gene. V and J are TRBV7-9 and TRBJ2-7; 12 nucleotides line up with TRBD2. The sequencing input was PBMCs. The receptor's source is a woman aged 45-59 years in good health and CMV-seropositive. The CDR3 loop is CASTTSGRASSYEQYF. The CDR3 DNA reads TGTGCCAGTACGACTAGCGGGAGAGCCAGCTCCTACGAGCAGTACTTC.